This T cell receptor beta chain was identified during a study of blood T cell repertoires in COVID-19. At the level of the study: Specimens from acute and convalescent COVID-19 originated in the United States, Italy and Spain.

Authors' analysis steps: How many nucleated cells were present was estimated from reference gene primer amplification. Profiled with immunoSEQ multiplex PCR; TCRdb holds only in-frame clones, not every one. V and J calls and clone size come straight from that table; D and trimming were deduced from the DNA. This table has 120,000 to 150,000 clones, 80% to 85% appearing once. CDR1 and CDR2 (germline): SGHRS, YFSETQ. V gave up 2 bases and J gave up 3 bases, with 11 bases separating them. The CDR3 extends over 14 amino acids. Sequenced sample: peripheral blood. This TCR derives from a human donor in a cohort sampled during active COVID-19. The chain links TRBV5-1 to TRBJ1-1; D is possibly TRBD1 (6 bases). The CDR3, as DNA: TGCGCCAGCAGCTTATACAGGGTGGACACTGAAGCTTTCTTT. This codes for CASSLYRVDTEAFF.